This is a list of T cell receptor beta chains from one sample in a study of T cell responses to AZD1222 COVID-19 vaccine. Only in-frame clones appear in the TCRdb table, and some are missing; sequencing was by immunoSEQ multiplex PCR. The sample has approximately 46,000 clones, roughly 90% seen once; the top ten hold roughly 1.1%. The material was peripheral blood, obtained 28 days after the second AZD1222 dose. All receptors come from an adult who received the AZD1222 COVID-19 vaccine. The CDR3 runs from the conserved cysteine through the conserved F or W. D genes are given only for firm matches. For some rows the clone size is stated as once, few or many, or as a class when expanded; others skip it.

J gene,clone size,V gene,D gene,CDR3 protein,CDR3 DNA
TRBJ2-7,.,TRBV5-1,.,CASSLVGHEQYF,TGCGCCAGCAGCTTGGTTGGTCACGAGCAGTACTTC
TRBJ1-4,.,TRBV6-1,.,CASSEARTIGSANEKLFF,TGTGCCAGCAGTGAAGCAAGAACGATCGGGAGTGCTAATGAAAAACTGTTTTTT
TRBJ1-2,.,TRBV11-2,.,CASSLDRNWGNGGYTF,TGTGCCAGCAGCTTAGATCGTAACTGGGGAAATGGTGGCTACACCTTC
TRBJ1-2,.,TRBV7-9,.,CASSLPSGVYFGYTF,TGTGCCAGCAGCTTACCGTCGGGGGTTTACTTCGGCTACACCTTC
TRBJ1-6,.,TRBV6-5,.,CASHLAPGNSPLHF,TGTGCCAGTCATTTGGCCCCAGGCAATTCACCCCTCCACTTT
TRBJ2-1,.,TRBV2,TRBD2,CASKQLGLADNEQFF,TGTGCCAGCAAACAACTGGGACTAGCGGACAATGAGCAGTTCTTC
TRBJ2-5,.,TRBV19,TRBD1,CASSPTGGETQYF,TGTGCCAGTAGTCCTACAGGGGGCGAGACCCAGTACTTC
TRBJ1-4,.,TRBV19,TRBD1,CASTSDRVYEKLFF,TGTGCCAGTACCTCGGACAGGGTGTATGAAAAACTGTTTTTT
TRBJ1-4,.,TRBV5-4,.,CASSLYGEKLFF,TGTGCCAGCAGCTTGTACGGTGAAAAACTGTTTTTT
TRBJ2-1,.,TRBV10-3,TRBD2,CAISESRLAGARDEQFF,TGTGCCATCAGTGAGTCTCGACTAGCGGGAGCCCGGGATGAGCAGTTCTTC
TRBJ1-5,.,TRBV21-1,.,CASSPGTDSNQPQHF,TGTGCCAGCAGCCCCGGGACGGATAGCAATCAGCCCCAGCATTTT
TRBJ2-1,.,TRBV7-2,.,CASSPGLNNNEQFF,TGTGCCAGCAGCCCAGGACTGAACAACAATGAGCAGTTCTTC
TRBJ1-6,.,TRBV30,.,CAWRVTRYNSPLHF,TGTGCCTGGAGGGTAACCCGCTATAATTCACCCCTCCACTTT
TRBJ2-7,.,TRBV7-6,.,CASSLGGDEQYF,TGTGCCAGCAGCTTAGGGGGTGACGAGCAGTACTTC
TRBJ2-1,.,TRBV27,.,CASSQGWGYNEQFF,TGTGCCAGCAGTCAGGGATGGGGCTACAATGAGCAGTTCTTC
TRBJ2-4,.,TRBV6-5,.,CASSYRQQNIQYF,TGTGCCAGCAGTTACCGGCAGCAAAACATTCAGTACTTC
TRBJ1-1,.,TRBV19,.,CASSIISKSEAFF,TGTGCCAGTAGTATAATAAGTAAGTCTGAAGCTTTCTTT
TRBJ1-4,.,TRBV18,.,CASSPTNEKLFF,TGTGCCAGCTCACCGACTAATGAAAAACTGTTTTTT
TRBJ1-2,once,TRBV4-1,.,CASSQERVTYGYTF,TGCGCCAGCAGCCAAGAGAGGGTAACCTATGGCTACACCTTC
TRBJ2-3,.,TRBV12-3/TRBV12-4,.,CASSLGHTQYF,TGTGCCAGCAGCTTAGGTCATACGCAGTATTTT
TRBJ2-1,.,TRBV10-1,.,CASSAGSAYNEQFF,TGCGCCAGCAGTGCAGGATCTGCCTACAATGAGCAGTTCTTC
TRBJ2-2,.,TRBV4-1,.,CASSPPAGELFF,TGCGCCAGCAGCCCCCCGGCCGGGGAGCTGTTTTTT
TRBJ1-2,.,TRBV29-1,.,CMAGSDYGYTF,TGTATGGCAGGGTCGGACTATGGCTACACCTTC
TRBJ2-1,.,TRBV6-2/TRBV6-3,TRBD2,CASSPLTSGSVNEQFF,TGTGCCAGCAGCCCTCTGACTAGCGGGAGTGTCAATGAGCAGTTCTTC
TRBJ1-2,.,TRBV7-2,TRBD1,CASSLGGQLNYGYTF,TGTGCCAGCAGCTTAGGGGGACAGCTTAACTATGGCTACACCTTC
TRBJ2-1,.,TRBV3-1/TRBV3-2,TRBD2,CASSQDGTSGTTVDNEQFF,TGTGCCAGCAGCCAAGATGGGACTAGCGGGACGACAGTAGACAATGAGCAGTTCTTC
TRBJ2-7,.,TRBV6-5,.,CASSYGTGLYEQYF,TGTGCCAGCAGTTATGGTACAGGGCTGTACGAGCAGTACTTC
TRBJ2-5,.,TRBV4-1,TRBD1,CASSQGLQGFRETQYF,TGCGCCAGCAGCCAAGGCCTACAGGGGTTCCGGGAGACCCAGTACTTC
TRBJ2-6,.,TRBV9,.,CASSGSGVTGANVLTF,TGTGCCAGCAGCGGGTCAGGGGTCACTGGGGCCAACGTCCTGACTTTC
TRBJ2-7,.,TRBV20-1,TRBD2,CSASRAAGGNEQYF,TGCAGTGCAAGTAGGGCAGCGGGAGGCAACGAGCAGTACTTC
TRBJ2-7,.,TRBV19,TRBD1,CASSIGQGYEQYF,TGTGCCAGTAGTATCGGACAGGGGTACGAGCAGTACTTC
TRBJ2-1,.,TRBV10-3,.,CAISEEDRQFF,TGTGCCATCTCAGAAGAGGACAGGCAGTTCTTC
TRBJ1-6,once,TRBV4-1,.,CASSQPGTNSPLHF,TGCGCCAGCAGCCAACCGGGGACTAATTCACCCCTCCACTTT
TRBJ2-1,once,TRBV11-3,.,CASSSHREVGDNEQFF,TGTGCCAGCAGCTCCCACAGGGAAGTGGGGGACAATGAGCAGTTCTTC
TRBJ2-1,.,TRBV7-9,.,CASSVSGIVYNEQFF,TGTGCCAGCAGCGTGTCCGGGATCGTGTACAATGAGCAGTTCTTC
TRBJ2-7,.,TRBV10-3,TRBD2,CAISGRILAGVNEQYF,TGTGCCATCAGTGGACGGATACTAGCGGGAGTAAACGAGCAGTACTTC
TRBJ1-1,few,TRBV18,TRBD1,CASSPPQGVGVWEAFF,TGTGCCAGCTCACCACCGCAGGGGGTAGGTGTTTGGGAAGCTTTCTTT
TRBJ2-1,once,TRBV27,TRBD2,CASSQGLAGVNEQFF,TGTGCCAGCAGCCAGGGACTAGCGGGAGTCAATGAGCAGTTCTTC
TRBJ2-4,.,TRBV11-2,.,CASSDLTTLAKNIQYF,TGTGCCAGCAGCGACCTGACGACTCTAGCCAAAAACATTCAGTACTTC
TRBJ1-2,.,TRBV2,TRBD1,CASSRTGVNYGYTF,TGTGCCAGCAGCCGGACAGGCGTAAACTATGGCTACACCTTC
TRBJ2-7,.,TRBV15,.,CATSRDGFREQYF,TGTGCCACCAGCAGAGACGGGTTCCGCGAGCAGTACTTC
TRBJ2-7,.,TRBV7-9,TRBD2,CASSPGPGREGQHEQYF,TGTGCCAGCAGCCCCGGTCCCGGGCGGGAGGGCCAACACGAGCAGTACTTC
TRBJ2-5,.,TRBV4-1,TRBD2,CASSPELGGKKTQYF,TGCGCCAGCAGCCCAGAATTGGGGGGGAAAAAGACCCAGTACTTC
TRBJ2-3,.,TRBV3-1/TRBV3-2,.,CASSSRGWDTQYF,TGTGCCAGCAGCTCAAGGGGGTGGGATACGCAGTATTTT
TRBJ2-1,.,TRBV2,TRBD2,CASSDPSGSSYNEQFF,TGTGCCAGCAGTGACCCTAGCGGGAGCTCCTACAATGAGCAGTTCTTC
TRBJ1-5,.,TRBV19,TRBD1,CASSRAFGQEFNQPQHF,TGTGCCAGTAGTCGGGCCTTCGGACAGGAATTCAATCAGCCCCAGCATTTT
TRBJ2-5,.,TRBV18,.,CASSTGNRETQYF,TGTGCCAGCTCGACCGGGAATCGAGAGACCCAGTACTTC
TRBJ1-2,.,TRBV9,TRBD1,CASSIPDRAVYGYTF,TGTGCCAGCAGCATACCCGACAGGGCGGTATATGGCTACACCTTC
TRBJ2-2,.,TRBV19,.,CASSIFPTGELFF,TGTGCCAGTAGCATATTCCCAACCGGGGAGCTGTTTTTT
TRBJ1-2,.,TRBV28,TRBD1,CASTRDRANYGYTF,TGTGCCAGTACTCGGGACAGAGCTAACTATGGCTACACCTTC
TRBJ1-2,.,TRBV27,.,CASSLSGEPDYGYTF,TGTGCCAGCAGTTTATCAGGGGAGCCGGACTATGGCTACACCTTC
TRBJ1-1,.,TRBV6-6,TRBD1,CASSYADRGGTEAFF,TGTGCCAGCAGTTACGCGGACAGGGGAGGGACTGAAGCTTTCTTT
TRBJ2-7,.,TRBV29-1,TRBD2,CSVELAGRPYEQYF,TGCAGCGTGGAACTAGCGGGAAGGCCCTACGAGCAGTACTTC
TRBJ2-7,once,TRBV6-5,TRBD1,CASSSQGGEQYF,TGTGCCAGCAGTTCACAGGGGGGCGAGCAGTACTTC
TRBJ2-1,.,TRBV11-2,.,CASSLDRLNNEQFF,TGTGCCAGCAGCTTAGATAGGCTGAACAATGAGCAGTTCTTC
TRBJ1-2,once,TRBV6-5,.,CASRTSDIYGYTF,TGTGCCAGTCGGACTTCAGATATCTATGGCTACACCTTC
TRBJ2-1,.,TRBV2,TRBD1,CASVMGPTGASPLNEQFF,TGTGCCAGCGTAATGGGCCCTACAGGGGCTAGTCCGTTGAATGAGCAGTTCTTC
TRBJ1-4,.,TRBV9,.,CASSPLPGEKLFF,TGTGCCAGCAGCCCTCTCCCGGGGGAAAAACTGTTTTTT
TRBJ1-3,.,TRBV4-1,.,CASSQGVGPSGNTIYF,TGCGCCAGCAGCCAAGGAGTGGGGCCCTCTGGAAACACCATATATTTT
TRBJ1-4,once,TRBV20-1,.,CSASQGTNEKLFF,TGCAGTGCTAGTCAGGGAACTAATGAAAAACTGTTTTTT